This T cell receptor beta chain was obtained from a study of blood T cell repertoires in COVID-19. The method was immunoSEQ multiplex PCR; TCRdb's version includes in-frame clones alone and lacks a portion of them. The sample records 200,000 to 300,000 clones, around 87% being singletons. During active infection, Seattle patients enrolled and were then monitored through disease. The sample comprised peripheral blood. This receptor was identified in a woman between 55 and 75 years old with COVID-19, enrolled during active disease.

The CDR3 DNA reads TGTGCCTGGAGTGTTCCCCTAGCGGGATCCTTCTACGAGCAGTACTTC. Translating gives CAWSVPLAGSFYEQYF. The chain employs TRBV30 and TRBJ2-7; 9 bases are a match to TRBD2. CDR1 is GTSNPN, CDR2 SVGIG, per germline (reference sequence). V lost 0 bases, J lost 3 bases, and 9 bases stayed unmatched. The CDR3 has 16 residues. The entire variable domain, with the rest obtained from reference TRBV30 and TRBJ2-7, is as follows: SQTIHQWPATLVQPVGSPLSLECTVEGTSNPNLYWYRQAAGRGLQLLFYSVGIGQISSEVPQNLSASRPQDRQFILSSKKLLLSDSGFYLCAWSVPLAGSFYEQYFGPGTRLTVT.